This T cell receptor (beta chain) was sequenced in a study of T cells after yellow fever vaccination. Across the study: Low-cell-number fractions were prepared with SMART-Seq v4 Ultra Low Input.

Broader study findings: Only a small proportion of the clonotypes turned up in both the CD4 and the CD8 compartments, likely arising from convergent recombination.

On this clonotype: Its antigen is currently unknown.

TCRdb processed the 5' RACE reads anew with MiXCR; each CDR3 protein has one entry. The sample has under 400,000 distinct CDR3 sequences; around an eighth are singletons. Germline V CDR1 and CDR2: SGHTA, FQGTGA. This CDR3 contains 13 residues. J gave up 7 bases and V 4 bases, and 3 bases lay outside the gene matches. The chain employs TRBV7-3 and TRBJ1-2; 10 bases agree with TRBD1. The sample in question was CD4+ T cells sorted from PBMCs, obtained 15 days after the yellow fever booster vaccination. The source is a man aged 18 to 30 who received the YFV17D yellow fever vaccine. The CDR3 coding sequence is TGTGCCAGCAGCTCGGGACAGGGGACTGGCTACACCTTC. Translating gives CASSSGQGTGYTF.